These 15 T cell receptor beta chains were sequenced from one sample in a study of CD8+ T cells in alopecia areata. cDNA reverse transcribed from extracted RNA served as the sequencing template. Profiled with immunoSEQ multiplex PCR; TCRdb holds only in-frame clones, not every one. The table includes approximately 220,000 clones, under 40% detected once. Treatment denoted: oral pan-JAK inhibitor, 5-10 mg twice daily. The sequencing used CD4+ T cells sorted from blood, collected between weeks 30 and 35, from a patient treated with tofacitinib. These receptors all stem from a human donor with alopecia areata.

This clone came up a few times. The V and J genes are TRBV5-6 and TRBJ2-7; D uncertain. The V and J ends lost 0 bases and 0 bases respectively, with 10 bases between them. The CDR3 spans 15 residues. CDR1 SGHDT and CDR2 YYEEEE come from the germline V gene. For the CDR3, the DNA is TGTGCCAGCAGCTTGGGTTCCTTGAGCTCCTACGAGCAGTACTTC. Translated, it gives CASSLGSLSSYEQYF.

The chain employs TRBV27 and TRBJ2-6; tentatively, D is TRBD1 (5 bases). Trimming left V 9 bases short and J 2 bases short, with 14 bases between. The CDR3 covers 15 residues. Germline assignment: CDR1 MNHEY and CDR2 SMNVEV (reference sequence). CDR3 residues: CASLPGMPGANVLTF. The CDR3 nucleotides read TGTGCCAGTTTACCAGGGATGCCTGGGGCCAACGTCCTGACTTTC.

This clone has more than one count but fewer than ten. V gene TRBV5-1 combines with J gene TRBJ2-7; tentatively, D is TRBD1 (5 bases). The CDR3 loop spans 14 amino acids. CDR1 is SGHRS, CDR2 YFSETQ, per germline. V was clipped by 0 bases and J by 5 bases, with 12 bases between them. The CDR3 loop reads CASSLEGRQNEQYF. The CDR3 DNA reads TGCGCCAGCAGCTTGGAGGGGCGCCAAAACGAGCAGTACTTC.

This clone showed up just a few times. For the CDR3, the DNA is TGTGCCAGCAGCATAGGAACTAGCGGGAACTCCTACGAGCAGTACTTC. Its protein product is CASSIGTSGNSYEQYF. The rearrangement joins TRBV21-1 to TRBJ2-7; the table's D call, TRBD2, was not checked against the DNA. TRBV21-1 constitutes a pseudogene. The CDR3 consists of 16 residues.

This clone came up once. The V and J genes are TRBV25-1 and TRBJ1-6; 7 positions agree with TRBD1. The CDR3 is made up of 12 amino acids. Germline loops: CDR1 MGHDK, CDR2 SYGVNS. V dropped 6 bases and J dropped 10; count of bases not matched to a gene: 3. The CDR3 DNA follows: TGTGCCAGCAGAGGGGGCCCCTCACCCCTCCACTTT. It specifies CASRGGPSPLHF.

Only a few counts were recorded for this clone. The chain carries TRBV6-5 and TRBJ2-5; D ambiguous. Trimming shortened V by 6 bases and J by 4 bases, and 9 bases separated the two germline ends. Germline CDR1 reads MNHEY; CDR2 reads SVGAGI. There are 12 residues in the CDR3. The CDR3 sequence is CASSERSETQYF. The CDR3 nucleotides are TGTGCCAGCAGCGAAAGGTCAGAGACCCAGTACTTC.

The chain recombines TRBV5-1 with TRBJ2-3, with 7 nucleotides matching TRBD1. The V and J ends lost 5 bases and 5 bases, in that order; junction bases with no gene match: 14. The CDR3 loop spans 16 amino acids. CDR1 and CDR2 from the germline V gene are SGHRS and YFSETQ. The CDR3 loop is CASRLAGTVGRDTQYF. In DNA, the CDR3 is TGCGCCAGCAGGCTCGCCGGGACAGTGGGCCGAGATACGCAGTATTTT. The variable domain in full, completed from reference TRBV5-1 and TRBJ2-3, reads KAGVTQTPRYLIKTRGQQVTLSCSPISGHRSVSWYQQTPGQGLQFLFEYFSETQRNKGNFPGRFSGRQFSNSRSEMNVSTLELGDSALYLCASRLAGTVGRDTQYFGPGTRLTVL.

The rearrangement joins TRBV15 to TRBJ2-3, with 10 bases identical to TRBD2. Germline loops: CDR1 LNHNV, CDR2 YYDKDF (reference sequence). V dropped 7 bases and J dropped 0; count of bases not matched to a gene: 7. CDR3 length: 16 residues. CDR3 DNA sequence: TGTGCCACCAAAGGGCTAGCGGGAGTTAGCACAGATACGCAGTATTTT. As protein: CATKGLAGVSTDTQYF.

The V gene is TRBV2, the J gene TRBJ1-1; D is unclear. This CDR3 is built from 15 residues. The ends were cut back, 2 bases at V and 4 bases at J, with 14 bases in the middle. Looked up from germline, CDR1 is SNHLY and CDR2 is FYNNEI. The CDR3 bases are TGTGCCAGCAGTGAACGGTTGCCTCGCTTCACTGAAGCTTTCTTT. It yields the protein CASSERLPRFTEAFF.

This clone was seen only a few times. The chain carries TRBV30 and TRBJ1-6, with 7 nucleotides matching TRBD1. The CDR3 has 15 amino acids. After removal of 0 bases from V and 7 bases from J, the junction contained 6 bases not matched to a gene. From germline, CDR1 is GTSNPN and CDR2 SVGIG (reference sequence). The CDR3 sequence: CAWSVAGQRNSPLHF. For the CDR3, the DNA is TGTGCCTGGAGTGTTGCGGGACAGCGAAATTCACCCCTCCACTTT. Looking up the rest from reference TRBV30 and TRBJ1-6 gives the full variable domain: SQTIHQWPATLVQPVGSPLSLECTVEGTSNPNLYWYRQAAGRGLQLLFYSVGIGQISSEVPQNLSASRPQDRQFILSSKKLLLSDSGFYLCAWSVAGQRNSPLHFGNGTRLTVT.

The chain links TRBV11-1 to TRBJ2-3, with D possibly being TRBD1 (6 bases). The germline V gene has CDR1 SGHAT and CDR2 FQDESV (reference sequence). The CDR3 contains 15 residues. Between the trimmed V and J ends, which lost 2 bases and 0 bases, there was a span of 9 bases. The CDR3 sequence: CASSLNRASTDTQYF. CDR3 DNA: TGTGCCAGCAGCTTAAACAGGGCTAGCACAGATACGCAGTATTTT. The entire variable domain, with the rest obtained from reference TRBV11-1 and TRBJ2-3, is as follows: EAEVAQSPRYKITEKSQAVAFWCDPISGHATLYWYRQILGQGPELLVQFQDESVVDDSQLPKDRFSAERLKGVDSTLKIQPAELGDSAMYLCASSLNRASTDTQYFGPGTRLTVL.

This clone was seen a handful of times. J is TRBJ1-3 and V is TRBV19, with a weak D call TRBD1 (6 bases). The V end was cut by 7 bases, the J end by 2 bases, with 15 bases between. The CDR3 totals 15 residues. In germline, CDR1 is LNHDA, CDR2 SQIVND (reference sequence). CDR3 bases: TGTGCCAGTACCCAGGGGTTGGGTACTGGAAACACCATATATTTT. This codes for CASTQGLGTGNTIYF.

This chain's CDR3 is CASSPGHSNQPQHF. Written as DNA, the CDR3 is TGTGCCAGTAGTCCTGGACATAGCAATCAGCCCCAGCATTTT. The genes are TRBV19 and TRBJ1-5; a possible D gene is TRBD1 (5 bases). Germline CDR1 reads LNHDA; CDR2 reads SQIVND (reference sequence). Trimming cost V 5 bases and J 0 bases, with 8 bases left between them. This CDR3 contains 14 residues.

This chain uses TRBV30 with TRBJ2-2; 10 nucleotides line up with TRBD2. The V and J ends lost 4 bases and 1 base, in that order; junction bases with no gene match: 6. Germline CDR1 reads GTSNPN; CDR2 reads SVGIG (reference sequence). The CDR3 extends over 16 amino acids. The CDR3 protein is CAWKGGLARNTGELFF. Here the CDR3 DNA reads TGTGCCTGGAAAGGGGGACTAGCGAGGAACACCGGGGAGCTGTTTTTT. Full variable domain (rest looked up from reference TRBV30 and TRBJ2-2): SQTIHQWPATLVQPVGSPLSLECTVEGTSNPNLYWYRQAAGRGLQLLFYSVGIGQISSEVPQNLSASRPQDRQFILSSKKLLLSDSGFYLCAWKGGLARNTGELFFGEGSRLTVL.

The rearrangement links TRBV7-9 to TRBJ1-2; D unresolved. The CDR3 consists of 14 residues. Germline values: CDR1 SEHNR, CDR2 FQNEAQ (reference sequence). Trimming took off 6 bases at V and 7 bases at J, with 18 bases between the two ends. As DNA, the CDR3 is TGTGCCAGCAGGGAATGGGTAGCCTCGAGTGGCTACACCTTC. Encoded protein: CASREWVASSGYTF.